This entry lists 5 T cell receptor beta chains sequenced from one sample in a study of blood T cell repertoires in COVID-19. Data came from immunoSEQ multiplex PCR; TCRdb stores just in-frame clones and leaves some out. Of some 250,000 clones detected, approximately 84% appear once; the ten largest clones hold around 2.8%. The specimen was peripheral blood. The source is a woman in her twenties or thirties who had recovered from COVID-19.

Only a few counts were recorded for this clone. This chain's CDR3 is CATRSGPATATNEKLFF. The CDR3 bases are TGTGCCACTCGTTCAGGTCCGGCCACAGCAACTAATGAAAAACTGTTTTTT. The chain is built from TRBV6-4 and TRBJ1-4; D not resolved. CDR3 length equals 17 residues. V gave up 10 bases and J gave up 0 bases, with 21 bases separating them. Germline lookup yields CDR1 MRHNA and CDR2 SNTAGT.

The chain has TRBV24-1 and TRBJ2-3; 7 bases fit TRBD2. The V gene end was trimmed by 4 bases and the J gene end by 6 bases; junction bases not matched to a gene: 12. CDR1 is KGHDR, CDR2 SFDVKD, per germline. The CDR3 contains 16 residues. The CDR3 sequence: CATSDVAGGGVDTQYF. For the CDR3, the DNA is TGTGCCACCAGTGACGTAGCGGGTGGAGGGGTGGATACGCAGTATTTT.

In DNA, the CDR3 is TGTGCCAGCAGTGCCTCAGGGGGCGCGGGCACTGAAGCTTTCTTT. Translated, it gives CASSASGGAGTEAFF. This chain connects TRBV27 to TRBJ1-1; 8 nucleotides agree with TRBD1. The CDR3 runs to 15 residues. V shed 5 bases, J shed 4 bases, and the junction held 9 bases outside the gene matches. Germline V gene lookup returns CDR1 MNHEY and CDR2 SMNVEV (reference sequence).

In this sample, this clone turned up once. The chain has TRBV6-1 and TRBJ1-3; D call uncertain. V gave up 2 bases and J gave up 9 bases, with 8 bases separating them. The CDR3 spans 12 residues. CDR1 is MNHNS, CDR2 SASEGT, per germline. CDR3 sequence (DNA): TGTGCCAGCAGTGAATCCGGGAGCACCATATATTTT. It is translated as CASSESGSTIYF.

The chain joins TRBV29-1 to TRBJ2-7; D is possibly TRBD1 (5 bases). V lost 6 bases, J lost 7 bases, and 13 bases lay in between. Germline V gene data show CDR1 as SQVTM and CDR2 as ANQGSEA. The CDR3 consists of 11 residues. CDR3 DNA sequence: TGCAGCGTCGCCGGACAATTTGAGCAGTACTTC. As protein: CSVAGQFEQYF.